These T cell receptor beta chains were read from a single sample in a study of blood T cells in healthy people across ages. Each CDR3 protein is one row after TCRdb ran MiXCR on the 5' RACE reads. The sample consists of 750,000 to 950,000 distinct CDR3 sequences, about 26% of them appearing once. These same records also appear under a second study, on T cells of mothers and their children.

The specimen was blood. These receptors came from a boy aged 10-17 years in good health. Each CDR3 is given with its conserved first and last residue. The order of the fields is D gene, V gene, J gene, CDR3 protein. A D gene is named only where the DNA matches it firmly.

d_gene: -
v_gene: TRBV30
j_gene: TRBJ2-1
CDR3aa: CAWTRRVNEQFF

d_gene: -
v_gene: TRBV12-3/TRBV12-4
j_gene: TRBJ1-5
CDR3aa: CASSGGEGNQPQHF

d_gene: TRBD2
v_gene: TRBV7-9
j_gene: TRBJ2-7
CDR3aa: CASSRGDEQYF

d_gene: -
v_gene: TRBV2
j_gene: TRBJ1-1
CDR3aa: CASSGRAHTEAFF

d_gene: TRBD1
v_gene: TRBV5-1
j_gene: TRBJ2-5
CDR3aa: CASRPGQDQETQYF

d_gene: TRBD1
v_gene: TRBV5-1
j_gene: TRBJ2-1
CDR3aa: CASSSGTGRDNEQFF

d_gene: -
v_gene: TRBV28
j_gene: TRBJ1-4
CDR3aa: CASSGDIRNFRPATNEKLFF

d_gene: -
v_gene: TRBV28
j_gene: TRBJ2-3
CDR3aa: CASSFSGLGDTQYF

d_gene: -
v_gene: TRBV6-2/TRBV6-3
j_gene: TRBJ2-7
CDR3aa: CASSVKNEQYF

d_gene: -
v_gene: TRBV11-2
j_gene: TRBJ1-4
CDR3aa: CASSLHAAAAHEKLFF

d_gene: TRBD2
v_gene: TRBV7-2
j_gene: TRBJ2-1
CDR3aa: CASSLVYSGGAGHEQFF

d_gene: -
v_gene: TRBV29-1
j_gene: TRBJ1-4
CDR3aa: CSVAGSDYEKLFF

d_gene: -
v_gene: TRBV6-2/TRBV6-3
j_gene: TRBJ2-1
CDR3aa: CASSYPRLGDNEQFF

d_gene: -
v_gene: TRBV7-3
j_gene: TRBJ2-5
CDR3aa: CASSLDSWETQYF

d_gene: -
v_gene: TRBV20-1
j_gene: TRBJ2-3
CDR3aa: CSARDARRNSATDTRYF

d_gene: -
v_gene: TRBV5-1
j_gene: -
CDR3aa: CASSVTGPASSYEQYF

d_gene: -
v_gene: TRBV6-1
j_gene: TRBJ2-1
CDR3aa: CASIWGSGNEQFF

d_gene: -
v_gene: TRBV4-1
j_gene: TRBJ2-5
CDR3aa: CASSPKGAGETQYF

d_gene: TRBD1
v_gene: TRBV20-1
j_gene: TRBJ2-1
CDR3aa: CSAHYKGAAYNEQFF

d_gene: -
v_gene: TRBV4-2
j_gene: TRBJ1-1
CDR3aa: CASSQVGYSEAFF

d_gene: -
v_gene: TRBV27
j_gene: TRBJ2-1
CDR3aa: CASSLSGYSYNEQFF

d_gene: -
v_gene: TRBV29-1
j_gene: TRBJ1-1
CDR3aa: CSVEASGRAFF

d_gene: TRBD1
v_gene: TRBV2
j_gene: TRBJ2-7
CDR3aa: CARGFGRQGHNEQYF

d_gene: TRBD1
v_gene: TRBV4-2
j_gene: TRBJ1-2
CDR3aa: CASSQGLDRGRDGYTF

d_gene: -
v_gene: TRBV28
j_gene: TRBJ2-5
CDR3aa: CASTSGGPQETQYF

d_gene: TRBD1
v_gene: TRBV12-3/TRBV12-4
j_gene: -
CDR3aa: CASSLMTGPYNEQFF

d_gene: TRBD2
v_gene: TRBV9
j_gene: TRBJ2-3
CDR3aa: CASSASGGAGTDTQYF

d_gene: -
v_gene: TRBV4-1
j_gene: TRBJ2-3
CDR3aa: CASSQRGPLGQYF

d_gene: -
v_gene: TRBV29-1
j_gene: TRBJ1-5
CDR3aa: CSVGDINQPQHF

d_gene: -
v_gene: TRBV10-3
j_gene: TRBJ1-1
CDR3aa: CAISSGTRTEAFF

d_gene: -
v_gene: TRBV5-5
j_gene: TRBJ1-5
CDR3aa: CASSWAAGSNQPQHF

d_gene: TRBD1
v_gene: TRBV20-1
j_gene: TRBJ2-1
CDR3aa: CSAHQGAGNEQFF

d_gene: -
v_gene: TRBV5-1
j_gene: TRBJ1-2
CDR3aa: CASSPRGAVPNYGYTF

d_gene: -
v_gene: TRBV5-1
j_gene: TRBJ2-5
CDR3aa: CASSLGGSPKETQYF

d_gene: TRBD1
v_gene: TRBV30
j_gene: TRBJ1-4
CDR3aa: CASDLSGQGATNEKLFF

d_gene: -
v_gene: TRBV6-5
j_gene: TRBJ1-5
CDR3aa: CASSYSSGKNQPQHF

d_gene: -
v_gene: TRBV7-9
j_gene: TRBJ1-4
CDR3aa: CASSPEINEKLFF

d_gene: -
v_gene: TRBV28
j_gene: TRBJ2-3
CDR3aa: CASSLRDHTDTQYF

d_gene: -
v_gene: TRBV28
j_gene: TRBJ2-5
CDR3aa: CATQPVRLGETQYF

d_gene: -
v_gene: TRBV7-3
j_gene: TRBJ2-5
CDR3aa: CASSPTGYRPSGRQETQYF

d_gene: TRBD2
v_gene: TRBV20-1
j_gene: TRBJ2-1
CDR3aa: CSARALAGSYNEQFF

d_gene: -
v_gene: TRBV5-1
j_gene: TRBJ2-2
CDR3aa: CASSPPSPLTGELFF

d_gene: -
v_gene: TRBV24-1
j_gene: TRBJ2-1
CDR3aa: CATSDPGYYNEQFF

d_gene: -
v_gene: TRBV6-5
j_gene: -
CDR3aa: CASSYSWEYEQYF

d_gene: TRBD2
v_gene: TRBV24-1
j_gene: TRBJ2-1
CDR3aa: CATSDTSGTSGYNEQFF

d_gene: -
v_gene: TRBV5-1
j_gene: TRBJ2-7
CDR3aa: CASSLDRLEQYF

d_gene: -
v_gene: TRBV5-1
j_gene: TRBJ2-4
CDR3aa: CASSLAPGPTKNIQYF

d_gene: -
v_gene: TRBV20-1
j_gene: TRBJ2-7
CDR3aa: CSAPGVYEQYF

d_gene: -
v_gene: TRBV18
j_gene: -
CDR3aa: CASSPMGGETQYF

d_gene: TRBD2
v_gene: TRBV7-3
j_gene: TRBJ2-3
CDR3aa: CASSLIAGGLGDTQYF

d_gene: TRBD1
v_gene: TRBV27
j_gene: -
CDR3aa: CASRIDRGGPYEQYF

d_gene: -
v_gene: TRBV7-6
j_gene: TRBJ1-6
CDR3aa: CASSLDLRGSPLHF